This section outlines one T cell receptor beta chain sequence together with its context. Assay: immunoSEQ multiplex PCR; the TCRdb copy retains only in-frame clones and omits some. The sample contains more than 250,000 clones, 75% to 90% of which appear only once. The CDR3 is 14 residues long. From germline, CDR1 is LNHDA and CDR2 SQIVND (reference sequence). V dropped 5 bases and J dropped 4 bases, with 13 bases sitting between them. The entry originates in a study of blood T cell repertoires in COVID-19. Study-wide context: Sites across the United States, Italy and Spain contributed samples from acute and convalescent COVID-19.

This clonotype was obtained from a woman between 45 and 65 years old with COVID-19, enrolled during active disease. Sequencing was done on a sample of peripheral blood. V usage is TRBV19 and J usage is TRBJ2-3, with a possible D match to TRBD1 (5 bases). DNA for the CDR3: TGTGCCAGTAGTTCGCAGGGCGAGGCAGATACGCAGTATTTT. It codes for CASSSQGEADTQYF.